This TCR beta chain was retrieved from a study of T cells in Graves' hyperthyroidism and ophthalmopathy. The hyperthyroidism was newly diagnosed and had lasted under 2 months; the patients were aged 18 to 65. Clinicians diagnosed patients from clinical symptoms, serum thyroxine and TRAb, thyroid ultrasound and orbital computed tomography. Each 10 ml fresh peripheral blood draw supplied the PBMCs. Trimming removed 5 bases from V and 0 bases from J, with 11 bases in between. Germline V gene lookup returns CDR1 SEHNR and CDR2 FQNEAQ (reference sequence). The CDR3 loop spans 14 amino acids. TCR beta CDR3 sequences were amplified from RNA transcripts. With the HTBI primer set, the TCR CDR3 went through a first round of RT-PCR. TCRdb re-derived calls from the multiplex PCR reads in MiXCR, one entry per CDR3 protein. The table records fewer than 350,000 distinct CDR3 sequences, roughly 15% of them present only once.

The study's findings and limits: In blood, most of the thyroid clonotypes expanded above 0.001 were also present.

To note about this clonotype: The antigen remains undetermined.

The TCR sequence derives from a woman aged 40 to 49 with Graves' hyperthyroidism. The sample was blood. The genes are TRBV7-9 and TRBJ2-7; D uncertain. The CDR3 loop is CASSPRSSSYEQYF. The CDR3 nucleotides are TGTGCCAGCAGCCCCCGTTCTAGCTCCTACGAGCAGTACTTC. Complete variable domain (other parts from reference TRBV7-9 and TRBJ2-7): DTGVSQNPRHKITKRGQNVTFRCDPISEHNRLYWYRQTLGQGPEFLTYFQNEAQLEKSRLLSDRFSAERPKGSFSTLEIQRTEQGDSAMYLCASSPRSSSYEQYFGPGTRLTVT.